The sequence of this T cell receptor (beta chain) was determined in a study of T cells in Graves' hyperthyroidism and ophthalmopathy. Together with thyroid ultrasound, orbital computed tomography, serum thyroxine and TRAb, clinical symptoms were used for diagnoses. This clonotype was seen only a few times. Compared with germline, one end of the junction differs, possibly owing to a read error. The CDR3 is 14 amino acids. Germline V gene lookup returns CDR1 GTSNPN and CDR2 SVGIG (reference sequence). Amplification targeted TCR beta CDR3 regions from RNA transcripts. With the HTBI primer set, the TCR CDR3 went through a first round of RT-PCR. TCRdb re-called the multiplex PCR reads with MiXCR, one entry per CDR3 protein. This repertoire shows roughly 580,000 distinct CDR3 sequences, more than 11% found once; its top ten account for approximately 5.7%.

The sequence derives from a woman in her 30s with Graves' hyperthyroidism that later progressed to Graves' ophthalmopathy. The chain couples TRBV30 to TRBJ2-3, with TRBD2 as a possible D gene (5 bases). Specimen: blood. CDR3 coding DNA: TGTGCCTGGGATAGATGGCCTAGCACAGATGCGCAGTATTTT. It codes for CAWDRWPSTDAQYF.